This passage covers 18 T cell receptor beta chains from one sample sequenced in a study of blood T cell repertoires in COVID-19. Assay used: immunoSEQ multiplex PCR; TCRdb lists only in-frame clones, some missing. The repertoire has some 60,000 clones, more than 75% of them found once; the top ten carry 1%. Sequenced input: peripheral blood. The source of these receptors is a man aged 70 or older with acute or convalescent COVID-19.

The chain couples TRBV9 to TRBJ2-7, with D tentatively TRBD1 (6 bases). Germline CDR1 reads SGDLS; CDR2 reads YYNGEE. Trimming cost V 0 bases and J 1 base, with 11 bases left between them. This CDR3 has 15 residues. CDR3 bases: TGTGCCAGCAGCGTAGGGGGGCAGATTTCCTACGAGCAGTACTTC. Amino acid sequence: CASSVGGQISYEQYF.

This sequence joins TRBV24-1 and TRBJ2-3; 8 nucleotides line up with TRBD2. Germline V lookup: CDR1 KGHDR, CDR2 SFDVKD. V dropped 5 bases and J dropped 4; count of bases not matched to a gene: 7. The CDR3 length is 15 residues. The CDR3 loop is CATSGPSGPADTQYF. The DNA for the CDR3 is TGTGCCACCAGTGGTCCTAGCGGGCCGGCAGATACGCAGTATTTT.

The chain carries TRBV5-4 and TRBJ2-3, with D maybe TRBD2 (7 bases). Germline V gene lookup returns CDR1 SGHNT and CDR2 YYREEE (reference sequence). With 0 bases removed from V and 6 bases from J, the gap between germline ends came to 14 bases. This CDR3 is built from 15 residues. The CDR3 here is CASSLAGGQRDTQYF. DNA of the CDR3: TGTGCCAGCAGCTTGGCCGGGGGGCAGCGGGATACGCAGTATTTT.

This chain joins TRBV5-4 and TRBJ2-3, with 9 bases identical to TRBD2. CDR3 length: 16 residues. V dropped 0 bases and J dropped 5; count of bases not matched to a gene: 7. Per germline, CDR1 SGHNT and CDR2 YYREEE (reference sequence). The CDR3: CASSLGGGRAKDTQYF. The CDR3 DNA reads as TGTGCCAGCAGCTTGGGAGGCGGGAGGGCTAAAGATACGCAGTATTTT.

The gene calls are TRBV5-1 and TRBJ2-7; 9 bases match TRBD2. The CDR3 totals 14 residues. The ends lost 4 bases at V and 3 bases at J; junction bases unmatched: 5. The germline V gene encodes CDR1 SGHRS and CDR2 YFSETQ. CDR3 loop: CASSPTSGNYEQYF. For the CDR3, the DNA is TGCGCCAGCAGCCCGACTAGCGGAAACTACGAGCAGTACTTC.

The chain couples TRBV7-8 to TRBJ1-6, with 9 bases matching TRBD1. The CDR3 contains 16 residues. Unmatched junction bases numbered 10, after V lost 4 bases and J lost 9 bases. CDR1 and CDR2 from the germline V gene are SGHVS and FQNEAQ. This chain's CDR3 is CASSWELGQGISPLHF. CDR3 DNA sequence: TGTGCCAGCAGCTGGGAATTGGGACAGGGAATTTCACCCCTCCACTTT.

This clone was counted once. The V call is TRBV12-3 or TRBV12-4, the J call TRBJ1-2; the match to TRBD1 covers 7 bases. The CDR3 runs to 13 residues. V shed 7 bases and J 5 bases; nucleotides not matched to a gene: 7. In DNA, the CDR3 is TGTGCCAGCACCAGACAGGGACTGTATGGCTACACCTTC. Translation: CASTRQGLYGYTF.

This chain connects TRBV5-1 to TRBJ1-1; 7 bases match TRBD1. The CDR3 runs 13 residues. CDR1 and CDR2 from the germline V gene are SGHRS and YFSETQ. Unmatched junction bases numbered 3, after V lost 6 bases and J lost 1 base. The CDR3 here is CASTRQGNTEAFF. DNA for the CDR3: TGCGCCAGCACCCGACAGGGGAACACTGAAGCTTTCTTT.

The chain joins TRBV5-1 to TRBJ2-7, with D hard to call. V shed 0 bases and J shed 0 bases, with 4 bases lying between them. The length of the CDR3 is 13 residues. From germline, CDR1 is SGHRS and CDR2 YFSETQ. This chain's CDR3 is CASSLGVSYEQYF. DNA of the CDR3: TGCGCCAGCAGCTTGGGCGTCTCCTACGAGCAGTACTTC.

This clone was seen once. This chain uses TRBV6-5 with TRBJ2-5, with 7 nucleotides matching TRBD2. J was trimmed by 5 bases and V by 6 bases; bases with no gene match: 9. Germline CDR1 and CDR2: MNHEY and SVGAGI. CDR3 length: 14 amino acids. Here the CDR3 DNA reads TGTGCCAGCAGACAGAGCGGGGAGAGGGAGACCCAGTACTTC. Residues: CASRQSGERETQYF.

The rearrangement joins TRBV24-1 to TRBJ2-7, with D unclear. The CDR3 spans 11 residues. Germline V lookup: CDR1 KGHDR, CDR2 SFDVKD. V was shortened by 3 bases and J by 3 bases, with 2 bases between the two germline ends. The CDR3 here is CATSDLYEQYF. The CDR3 nucleotides read TGTGCCACCAGTGATCTCTACGAGCAGTACTTC.

This chain connects TRBV23-1 to TRBJ1-1; possibly TRBD1 for D (5 bases). TRBV23-1 has ORF status, its function being uncertain. V shed 4 bases and J shed 1 base, with 10 bases lying between them. The CDR3 is made up of 14 amino acids. CDR3 DNA sequence: TGCGCCAGCAGTCCTTGGGGGGGGAACACTGAAGCTTTCTTT. Translating it yields CASSPWGGNTEAFF.

The rearrangement uses TRBV15 and TRBJ2-7; the D gene is possibly TRBD2 (6 bases). This CDR3 spans 16 amino acids. Germline-derived CDR1 and CDR2 are LNHNV and YYDKDF (reference sequence). With 2 bases removed from V and 0 bases from J, the gap between germline ends came to 14 bases. CDR3 sequence (DNA): TGTGCCACCAGCAGAAGCCGGGGACTGAACTCCTACGAGCAGTACTTC. This encodes CATSRSRGLNSYEQYF.

The chain joins TRBV5-1 to TRBJ2-1; TRBD1 might be the D (6 bases). Trimming removed 0 bases from V and 5 bases from J, with 6 bases in between. CDR3 size: 13 residues. The germline gives CDR1 SGHRS, CDR2 YFSETQ. The CDR3 DNA is TGCGCCAGCAGCTTGGGACAGGACAATGAGCAGTTCTTC. This sequence encodes CASSLGQDNEQFF.

The chain uses TRBV19 and TRBJ1-5, with D uncertain. This CDR3 is built from 15 residues. CDR1 and CDR2 from the germline V gene are LNHDA and SQIVND (reference sequence). The germline V and J ends were trimmed by 4 bases and 6 bases, with 16 bases remaining between them. The CDR3 DNA follows: TGTGCCAGTAGTACCCAACAGAGACCCGGTCAGCCCCAGCATTTT. Its translation: CASSTQQRPGQPQHF.

The V gene is TRBV19, the J gene TRBJ2-3; 10 bases agree with TRBD2. Germline loops: CDR1 LNHDA, CDR2 SQIVND (reference sequence). This CDR3 has 16 residues. Trimming removed 5 bases from V and 4 bases from J; junction bases left unmatched: 9. This chain's CDR3 is CASSFSGGPLADTQYF. In DNA, the CDR3 is TGTGCCAGTAGTTTTAGCGGGGGGCCACTCGCAGATACGCAGTATTTT.

This rearrangement joins TRBV7-9 to TRBJ1-1; 9 bases align to TRBD1. The CDR3 is 15 amino acids. V was pared by 4 bases and J by 1 base, with 4 bases of the junction left unmatched. From germline, CDR1 is SEHNR and CDR2 FQNEAQ (reference sequence). The CDR3 sequence is CASSSRQGGNTEAFF. The CDR3 DNA reads as TGTGCCAGCAGCTCACGACAGGGGGGGAACACTGAAGCTTTCTTT.

This chain connects TRBV5-1 to TRBJ2-5; possible D gene TRBD1, 6 bases. V lost 1 base, J lost 1 base, and 8 bases lay in between. This CDR3 spans 14 amino acids. Germline values: CDR1 SGHRS, CDR2 YFSETQ. CDR3 nucleotides: TGCGCCAGCAGCTTGTTGACAGGCCAAGAGACCCAGTACTTC. It codes for CASSLLTGQETQYF. The variable domain in full, with the rest retrieved from reference TRBV5-1 and TRBJ2-5, is KAGVTQTPRYLIKTRGQQVTLSCSPISGHRSVSWYQQTPGQGLQFLFEYFSETQRNKGNFPGRFSGRQFSNSRSEMNVSTLELGDSALYLCASSLLTGQETQYFGPGTRLLVL.